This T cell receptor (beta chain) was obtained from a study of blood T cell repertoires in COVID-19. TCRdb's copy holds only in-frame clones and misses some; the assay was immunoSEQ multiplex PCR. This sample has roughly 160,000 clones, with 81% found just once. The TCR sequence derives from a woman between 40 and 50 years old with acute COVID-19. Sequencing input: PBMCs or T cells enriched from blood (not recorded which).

The CDR3 sequence is CASSVRWGEKLFF. The CDR3 DNA reads TGTGCCAGCAGTGTCCGCTGGGGCGAAAAACTGTTTTTT. This rearrangement joins TRBV12-3 or TRBV12-4 to TRBJ1-4, with D possibly matching TRBD1 (5 bases). CDR3 length: 13 amino acids. V gave up 5 bases and J gave up 8 bases, with 12 bases separating them.